Listed below are T cell receptor beta chains from one sample, sequenced in a study of shared clonotypes between healthy human individuals. The table came from immunoSEQ multiplex PCR; TCRdb's copy has only in-frame clones and leaves some out. The sample lists more than 2 million clones, 90% to 96% occurring once. The sample consisted of naive CD4+ T cells sorted from blood. The source of these receptors is a man in his late teens or twenties in good health. Each CDR3 is given with its conserved first and last residue. A D gene is named only where the DNA matches it firmly. Not all rows give a size; the values are once, few, many and, for expanded clones, a class.

j_call d_call clone_size v_call cdr3_nt cdr3_aa
TRBJ1-1 NA NA TRBV30 TGTGCCTGGAGCAACCGGGCTGAAGCTTTCTTT CAWSNRAEAFF
TRBJ2-7 NA NA TRBV6-5 TGTGCCAGCAGTTACATGTTAGTCGGGGGCTTTTTAGTCTTC CASSYMLVGGFLVF
TRBJ1-2 TRBD1 NA TRBV19 TGTGCCAGTAGTAGGGGACAGGGGAGCTATGGCTACACCTTC CASSRGQGSYGYTF
TRBJ1-4 NA NA TRBV28 TGTGCCAGCGGCATGGGAGGGGAAAAACTGTTTTTT CASGMGGEKLFF
TRBJ1-4 NA NA TRBV9 TGTGCCAGCAGCGTAGGGGACCCGGGGGAAAAACTGTTTTTT CASSVGDPGEKLFF
TRBJ1-2 TRBD1 NA TRBV6-5 TGTGCCAGCAGGGACGACAGGGGGCATGGCTACACCTTC CASRDDRGHGYTF
TRBJ2-5 NA NA TRBV23-1 TGCGCCAGCAGCAGAAACCAGCAAGAGACCCAGTACTTC CASSRNQQETQYF
TRBJ2-7 NA NA TRBV2 TGTGCCAGCCGTAGGGAAAAACCGGGATACGAGCAGTACTTC CASRREKPGYEQYF
TRBJ1-2 TRBD1 once TRBV28 TGTGCCAGCAGCCTTTCCGGGACAGGGAGCTATGGCTACACCTTC CASSLSGTGSYGYTF
TRBJ2-1 NA NA TRBV2 TGTGCCAGCACCCTCGCGGAGCCATCATACAATGAGCAGTTCTTC CASTLAEPSYNEQFF
TRBJ1-2 NA NA TRBV29-1 TGCAGCGTCGAGGACAGAAGGGACTATGGCTACACCTTC CSVEDRRDYGYTF
TRBJ1-2 TRBD1 NA TRBV7-2 TGTGCCAGCAGCTTAGGATACGGGACAGCTCGGAACTATGGCTACACCTTC CASSLGYGTARNYGYTF
TRBJ2-7 TRBD2 NA TRBV6-5 TGTGCCAGCAGCATACTAGCGGTTGGCTACTACGAGCAGTACTTC CASSILAVGYYEQYF
TRBJ1-2 NA once TRBV4-3 TGCGCCAGCAGCCAAGTGGTGGCGGCTAGCCATGGCTACACCTTC CASSQVVAASHGYTF
TRBJ1-4 NA NA TRBV28 TGTGCCCTATCCGGGGGGCCTAATGAAAAACTGTTTTTT CALSGGPNEKLFF
TRBJ1-5 NA NA TRBV5-4 TGTGCCAGCAGCGACGGGCAACCCGGTCAGCCCCAGCATTTT CASSDGQPGQPQHF
TRBJ2-2 NA once TRBV19 TGTGCCAGTAGTATAGCGGGGATCAACACCGGGGAGCTGTTTTTT CASSIAGINTGELFF
TRBJ2-2 NA NA TRBV11-2 TGTGCCAGCAGCGCTGACCTAGTAACCGGGGAGCTGTTTTTT CASSADLVTGELFF
TRBJ1-6 TRBD1 NA TRBV7-2 TGTGCCAGCAGCCCCGGACAGGGCAATAATTCACCCCTCCACTTT CASSPGQGNNSPLHF
TRBJ2-7 TRBD1 NA TRBV28 TGTGCCAGCAAATCCGGGACAGGGTACTACGAGCAGTACTTC CASKSGTGYYEQYF
TRBJ2-7 TRBD1 NA TRBV6-5 TGTGCCAGCAGTTACAGGGGGGACAGGGACTACGAGCAGTACTTC CASSYRGDRDYEQYF
TRBJ2-1 TRBD2 NA TRBV5-6 TGTGCCAGCAGCCGGCTAGCGGGAGCCAATGAGCAGTTCTTC CASSRLAGANEQFF
TRBJ2-7 TRBD1 NA TRBV2 TGTGCCAGCAGGGACAGGGTCTACGAGCAGTACTTC CASRDRVYEQYF
TRBJ2-1 NA NA TRBV6-5 TGTGCCAGCACGGGGACACAATACAATGAGCAGTTCTTC CASTGTQYNEQFF
TRBJ1-1 TRBD1 NA TRBV30 TGTGCCTGGAGTGTAGGGGGGACAGGGGAAGCTTTCTTT CAWSVGGTGEAFF
TRBJ2-1 NA NA TRBV28 TGTGCCAGCAGTTTGGGGGGGCCTTACAATGAGCAGTTCTTC CASSLGGPYNEQFF
TRBJ1-6 NA NA TRBV7-9 TGTGCCAGCAGCTTAGACCTTGTACAGGGAGGACCTTATAATTCACCCCTCCACTTT CASSLDLVQGGPYNSPLHF
TRBJ1-2 TRBD1 NA TRBV9 TGTGCCAGCAGCGTAGGAGGGGGCGTTTTCTATGGCTACACCTTC CASSVGGGVFYGYTF
TRBJ2-7 TRBD2 NA TRBV4-1 TGCGCCAGCAGCCGTAGCGGGAGTAACGAGCAGTACTTC CASSRSGSNEQYF
TRBJ2-1 TRBD2 NA TRBV6-4 TGTGCCAGCAGTGAACGAGCGGGAGGTAGGGGCAATGAGCAGTTCTTC CASSERAGGRGNEQFF
TRBJ1-4 TRBD1 NA TRBV6-5 TGTGCCAGCAGTTACCGGAGACAGGGGGCGTCCAGCGGACTGTTTTTT CASSYRRQGASSGLFF
TRBJ2-1 NA NA TRBV12-5 TGTGCTAGTAGCTCGTACCCCGCACAGTTCTTC CASSSYPAQFF
TRBJ2-7 TRBD2 NA TRBV9 TGTGCCAGCAGCCAAGCGGGGACCTACGAGCAGTACTTC CASSQAGTYEQYF
TRBJ2-5 TRBD2 NA TRBV9 TGTGCCAGCAGCGCCATTGGACTAGCGGGAGTAGAGACCCAGTACTTC CASSAIGLAGVETQYF
TRBJ1-5 NA NA TRBV14 TGTGCCAGCAGCCAAGTAGGGGTCGGTAATCAGCCCCAGCATTTT CASSQVGVGNQPQHF
TRBJ2-1 NA NA TRBV6-5 TGTGCCAGCAGTTACTCGAATCTAAGGGCTGAGCAGTTCTTC CASSYSNLRAEQFF
TRBJ1-1 NA NA TRBV4-1 TGCGCCAGCAGCCTCATCGGGGGCATGAACACTGAAGCTTTCTTT CASSLIGGMNTEAFF
TRBJ2-5 NA NA TRBV6-1 TGTGCCAGCAGTGAGGGGGTGGCTCAAGAGACCCAGTACTTC CASSEGVAQETQYF
TRBJ1-1 NA NA TRBV7-3 TGTGCCAGCAGCAAAACGGGGGGTCCCACTGAAGCTTTCTTT CASSKTGGPTEAFF
TRBJ2-5 NA NA TRBV6-1 TGTGCCAGCAGTGGCGTGGGACAAGAGACCCAGTACTTC CASSGVGQETQYF
TRBJ1-6 NA NA TRBV5-6 TGTGCCAGCAGCTTCCCAGGGACCCAAAGTTCACCCCTCCACTTT CASSFPGTQSSPLHF
TRBJ1-4 TRBD1 NA TRBV28 TGTGCCAGCAGTCCGACAGGGCCAACATCTGGAAAACTGTTTTTT CASSPTGPTSGKLFF
TRBJ2-1 TRBD2 NA TRBV11-2 TGTGCCAGCAGCTTAGTTAGGACTAGCCTGTACAATGAGCAGTTCTTC CASSLVRTSLYNEQFF
TRBJ2-1 NA NA TRBV27 TGTGCCAGCAGCAATAGACTAGTAGACAATGAGCAGTTCTTC CASSNRLVDNEQFF
TRBJ2-7 NA once TRBV20-1 TGCAGTGCGTTGAACTACGAGCAGTACTTC CSALNYEQYF